The 20 T cell receptor beta chains given below trace back to one sample, sequenced in a study of blood T cell repertoires in COVID-19. The data were produced by immunoSEQ multiplex PCR, yet TCRdb's version contains in-frame clones alone and is incomplete. Among approximately 320,000 clones listed, 85% were seen once. Input material: peripheral blood. The receptor source for this set is a human donor in a cohort sampled during active COVID-19.

The sample holds many counts of this clone. The chain links TRBV15 to TRBJ2-6; 9 positions match TRBD1. In germline, CDR1 is LNHNV, CDR2 YYDKDF (reference sequence). V lost 6 bases and J lost 4; bases outside the gene matches: 7. The CDR3 has 16 amino acids. The CDR3 DNA sequence: TGTGCCACCAGGGGGACAGGGCATTCCGGGGCCAACGTCCTGACTTTC. Translation gives CATRGTGHSGANVLTF.

V and J are TRBV6-5 and TRBJ2-1; D might be TRBD1 (6 bases). Deletions cut 5 bases from V and 2 bases from J, with 10 bases between. Germline assignment: CDR1 MNHEY and CDR2 SVGAGI. The CDR3 extends over 14 amino acids. CDR3 protein: CASSSRGPYNEQFF. The CDR3 DNA follows: TGTGCCAGCAGTAGCAGGGGACCCTACAATGAGCAGTTCTTC.

The genes are TRBV19 and TRBJ2-5; possible D gene TRBD1, 6 bases. Germline V lookup: CDR1 LNHDA, CDR2 SQIVND (reference sequence). Trimming removed 4 bases from V and 0 bases from J, with 12 bases in between. This CDR3 spans 15 amino acids. CDR3 loop: CASSRTDRYQETQYF. The CDR3 region has the DNA TGTGCCAGTAGTAGGACAGACAGGTACCAAGAGACCCAGTACTTC.

J is TRBJ1-2 and V is TRBV19; D gene unclear. The ends were cut back, 6 bases at V and 0 bases at J, with 14 bases in the middle. CDR1 and CDR2 from the germline V gene are LNHDA and SQIVND (reference sequence). CDR3 length: 15 amino acids. CDR3 in amino acids: CASSRPAVSNYGYTF. CDR3 in DNA: TGTGCCAGTAGCAGGCCCGCCGTATCTAACTATGGCTACACCTTC.

The chain combines TRBV5-4 with TRBJ1-4; the D gene is possibly TRBD1 (5 bases). In germline, CDR1 is SGHNT, CDR2 YYREEE (reference sequence). This CDR3 comprises 12 residues. V lost 5 bases, J lost 8 bases, and 10 bases lay in between. The CDR3 region has the DNA TGTGCCAGCAGGGGCGACAGCGAAAAACTGTTTTTT. It is translated as CASRGDSEKLFF.

The chain combines TRBV5-8 with TRBJ1-1, with 8 bases fitting TRBD1. The V segment lost 0 bases and the J segment 1 base; nucleotides outside the gene matches: 5. The CDR3 runs 16 residues. CDR1 is SGHTS, CDR2 YDEGEE, per germline. As DNA, the CDR3 is TGTGCCAGCAGCTTGGCAGGGGGCAGGACGAACACTGAAGCTTTCTTT. Translation: CASSLAGGRTNTEAFF.

The V gene is TRBV11-2, the J gene TRBJ1-2, with no clear D. The CDR3 totals 14 residues. Trimming left V 4 bases short and J 8 bases short, with 17 bases between. Germline CDR1 SGHAT, CDR2 FQNNGV. The CDR3 reads CASSWTGIQRGYTF. The CDR3 DNA reads as TGTGCCAGCAGCTGGACCGGGATCCAGAGGGGCTACACCTTC.

The chain is built from TRBV21-1 and TRBJ1-5; TRBD1, as called in the table, went unchecked against the DNA. TRBV21-1 is a known pseudogene. This CDR3 contains 17 residues. DNA for the CDR3: TGTGCCAGCAGGCCACAGGGCCGGACTCTAAGCAATCAGCCCCAGCATTTT. Protein: CASRPQGRTLSNQPQHF.

This chain uses TRBV20-1 with TRBJ2-7; TRBD2 might be the D (5 bases). The CDR3 is 14 residues long. The V gene lost 3 bases and the J gene lost 3 bases, with 15 bases spanning the gap. Germline loops: CDR1 DFQATT, CDR2 SNEGSKA (reference sequence). The CDR3 loop reads CSASKGGGSYEQYF. For the CDR3, the DNA is TGCAGTGCTAGTAAAGGTGGAGGTAGCTACGAGCAGTACTTC.

In its sample, this clone was seen many times. Other DNA sequences from this sample encode an identical CDR3 as well. The V call is TRBV19, the J call TRBJ1-3, with D possibly being TRBD1 (6 bases). V lost 9 bases and J 4 bases, leaving 16 bases between the germline ends. CDR1 is LNHDA and CDR2 is SQIVND in the germline V gene (reference sequence). The CDR3 is made up of 14 amino acids. The CDR3 DNA follows: TGTGCCAGCGCGGGGGGCGCGAAAGGAAACACCATATATTTT. It encodes CASAGGAKGNTIYF.

The V call is TRBV7-3, the J call TRBJ1-2; D uncertain. Germline CDR1 and CDR2: SGHTA and FQGTGA. The germline V and J ends were trimmed by 5 bases and 4 bases, with 17 bases remaining between them. This CDR3 has 15 residues. The CDR3 sequence is CASSQEGSSTYGYTF. The CDR3 DNA is TGTGCCAGCAGCCAGGAGGGCAGTAGCACCTATGGCTACACCTTC.

The rearrangement joins TRBV30 to TRBJ1-6; perhaps TRBD1 as D (5 bases). CDR1 GTSNPN and CDR2 SVGIG come from the germline V gene (reference sequence). V was clipped by 1 base and J by 6 bases, with 7 bases between them. This CDR3 has 13 residues. The CDR3 loop reads CAWSGQTNSPLHF. The CDR3 DNA reads TGTGCCTGGAGTGGACAGACTAATTCACCCCTCCACTTT.

This chain links TRBV11-2 with TRBJ2-7, with D possibly TRBD2 on 5 matching bases. V was trimmed by 1 base and J by 0 bases, leaving 16 bases between them. Germline V CDR1 and CDR2: SGHAT, FQNNGV. The CDR3 loop spans 17 amino acids. The CDR3 reads CASSLGEGGPSSYEQYF. In DNA form, the CDR3 reads TGTGCCAGCAGCTTAGGCGAAGGCGGGCCGAGCTCCTACGAGCAGTACTTC.

This clone has just one count. The rearrangement links TRBV5-6 to TRBJ2-2; possible D gene TRBD1, 5 bases. CDR3 size: 15 residues. V dropped 0 bases and J dropped 4 bases, with 10 bases sitting between them. Germline lookup yields CDR1 SGHDT and CDR2 YYEEEE. The CDR3, as DNA: TGTGCCAGCAGCTTGGGACAGACGATCACCGGGGAGCTGTTTTTT. Protein: CASSLGQTITGELFF.

The chain has TRBV6-5 and TRBJ2-5; a weak D match, TRBD1 (5 bases). V was cut by 8 bases and J by 1 base, with 8 bases left in between. Germline CDR1 and CDR2: MNHEY and SVGAGI. This CDR3 has 12 amino acids. This chain's CDR3 is CASSGFQETQYF. The DNA for the CDR3 is TGTGCCAGCTCAGGGTTCCAAGAGACCCAGTACTTC.

The rearrangement joins TRBV10-3 to TRBJ1-2; D gene uncertain. Deletions cut 2 bases from V and 8 bases from J, with 24 bases between. The CDR3 extends over 17 amino acids. In germline, CDR1 is ENHRY, CDR2 SYGVKD. CDR3 protein: CAISEAGLPASEKGYTF. DNA for the CDR3: TGTGCCATCAGTGAGGCGGGATTACCGGCCTCAGAAAAGGGCTACACCTTC.

This clone has just one count. The rearrangement links TRBV19 to TRBJ2-1; 10 bases fit TRBD2. The CDR3 covers 13 residues. Germline V gene data show CDR1 as LNHDA and CDR2 as SQIVND (reference sequence). With V trimmed by 5 bases and J by 9 bases, 4 bases remained unmatched. CDR3 loop: CASSSSGGGEQFF. CDR3 sequence (DNA): TGTGCCAGTAGTTCAAGCGGGGGGGGTGAGCAGTTCTTC.

This rearrangement joins TRBV5-1 to TRBJ1-1, with D hard to call. Germline V lookup: CDR1 SGHRS, CDR2 YFSETQ. This CDR3 contains 15 residues. V lost 2 bases and J lost 0, with 11 bases in between. The CDR3 DNA follows: TGCGCCAGCAGCTTCGCACCCGGGTTGAACACTGAAGCTTTCTTT. It codes for CASSFAPGLNTEAFF.

The chain has TRBV11-2 and TRBJ1-5; unclear D gene. Germline CDR1 reads SGHAT; CDR2 reads FQNNGV. V lost 0 bases, J lost 0 bases, and 15 bases lay in between. The CDR3 has 18 amino acids. The CDR3 here is CASSLDRVSLYSNQPQHF. The CDR3 region has the DNA TGTGCCAGCAGCTTAGATCGGGTCAGTCTCTATAGCAATCAGCCCCAGCATTTT.

The CDR3 region is CASTVTGDPMGANVLTF. CDR3 coding DNA: TGTGCCAGTACCGTAACAGGGGACCCTATGGGGGCCAACGTCCTGACTTTC. The chain joins TRBV19 to TRBJ2-6; 7 bases map to TRBD1. Looked up from germline, CDR1 is LNHDA and CDR2 is SQIVND (reference sequence). The CDR3 is made up of 17 amino acids. V lost 7 bases, J lost 4 bases, and 13 bases stayed unmatched.